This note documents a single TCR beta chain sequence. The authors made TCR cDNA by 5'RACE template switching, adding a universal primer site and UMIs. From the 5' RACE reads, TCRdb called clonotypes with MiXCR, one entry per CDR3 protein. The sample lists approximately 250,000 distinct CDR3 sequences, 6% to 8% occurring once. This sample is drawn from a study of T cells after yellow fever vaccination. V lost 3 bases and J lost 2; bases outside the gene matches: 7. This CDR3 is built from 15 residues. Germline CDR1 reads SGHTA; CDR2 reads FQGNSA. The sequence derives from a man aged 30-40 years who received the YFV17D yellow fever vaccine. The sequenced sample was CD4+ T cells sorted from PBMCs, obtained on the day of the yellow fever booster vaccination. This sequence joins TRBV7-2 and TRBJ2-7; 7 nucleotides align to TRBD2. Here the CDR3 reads CASSFGGSFTYEQYF. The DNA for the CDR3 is TGTGCCAGCAGCTTCGGCGGGAGTTTCACCTACGAGCAGTACTTC.